These T cell receptor beta chains were read from a single sample in a study of cytomegalovirus exposure and HLA in healthy donors. Data came from immunoSEQ multiplex PCR; TCRdb stores just in-frame clones and leaves some out. This sample has more than 200,000 clones, with about 70% found just once. Sequenced input: PBMCs. The receptors originated from a man aged 35 to 55 in good health and CMV-seropositive. Both conserved end residues are part of each CDR3. D genes are given only for firm matches. The size of a clone is reported for some rows only, either as once, few or many, or as a class for expanded clones.

DNA | CDR3 | V | D | J | size
TGTGCCAGCAGCGAGGACAGGGAAGAGACCCAGTACTTC | CASSEDREETQYF | TRBV7-7 | TRBD1 | TRBJ2-5 | few
TGTGCCAGCAGCTCACGGGAGGGACAGGGGAAATACGAGCAGTACTTC | CASSSREGQGKYEQYF | TRBV7-9 | TRBD1 | TRBJ2-7 | -
TGTGCCAGCAGCTTAGGAAGAGGTGATGGCTACACCTTC | CASSLGRGDGYTF | TRBV7-2 | - | TRBJ1-2 | -
TGTGCCAGCAGCCCGCGAGGGGCGGGGGCTCCAAATAATGAGCAGTTCTTC | CASSPRGAGAPNNEQFF | TRBV7-2 | - | TRBJ2-1 | -
TGTGCCAGCAGCCAGGGGTCTCCCCTCCACTTT | CASSQGSPLHF | TRBV13 | - | TRBJ1-6 | few
TGTGCCAGCAGCTTACAGGGTTCTGGAAACACCATATATTTT | CASSLQGSGNTIYF | TRBV7-9 | - | TRBJ1-3 | -
TGTGCCAGCAGCCCTTGGACAGGGTCGACGGCTGAAGCTTTCTTT | CASSPWTGSTAEAFF | TRBV5-5 | TRBD1 | TRBJ1-1 | -
TGTGCCAGCAGGTTAGAAAATAGCAATCAGCCCCAGCATTTT | CASRLENSNQPQHF | TRBV6-6 | - | TRBJ1-5 | once
TGTGCCGGGGGACAGACAGTATACACTGAAGCTTTCTTT | CAGGQTVYTEAFF | TRBV5-6 | TRBD1 | TRBJ1-1 | few
TGTGCCAGCAGTGCGAAGAAGTGGGGGCCGGGCACAGATACGCAGTATTTT | CASSAKKWGPGTDTQYF | TRBV7-8 | - | TRBJ2-3 | -
TGTGCCAGTAGTATTGAGGGAGGGAACACTGAAGCTTTCTTT | CASSIEGGNTEAFF | TRBV19 | - | TRBJ1-1 | -
TGCGCCAGCAGCCAGGTAGTATCCTACGAGCAGTACTTC | CASSQVVSYEQYF | TRBV4-1 | - | TRBJ2-7 | -
TGTGCCAGCAGCCAAGGGGGCGGGCTGCGGCAGAGCACTGAAGCTTTCTTT | CASSQGGGLRQSTEAFF | TRBV7-8 | TRBD1 | TRBJ1-1 | -
TGTGCCAGCAGCCTTCAGTATTCTGGCTACACCTTC | CASSLQYSGYTF | TRBV5-6 | - | TRBJ1-2 | -
TGCAGCGCCGCGCGGGGGGGCCTCTACAATGAGCAGTTCTTC | CSAARGGLYNEQFF | TRBV29-1 | TRBD2 | TRBJ2-1 | -
TGTGCCAGTAGCCACGGGGACAGGGGATTGGAAGCTTTCTTT | CASSHGDRGLEAFF | TRBV19 | TRBD1 | TRBJ1-1 | few
TGTGCCAGCAGCTCCGGGACTAGCGACTTGGATGAGCAGTTCTTC | CASSSGTSDLDEQFF | TRBV11-2 | TRBD2 | TRBJ2-1 | -
TGTGCCAGCAGTGAACAGGGCCTAACTCCCGAAGCTTTCTTT | CASSEQGLTPEAFF | TRBV6-1 | - | TRBJ1-1 | -
TGTGCCAGCAGTTTAATGCCTCCGGGACAGGGAACCTACGAGCAGTACTTC | CASSLMPPGQGTYEQYF | TRBV27 | TRBD1 | TRBJ2-7 | -
TGTCGTACCGGGGGGAATGAAGCTTTCTTT | CRTGGNEAFF | TRBV19 | - | TRBJ1-1 | -
TGTGCCAGTAGTATAGATCTATTGTGGCAGGGGTCGAGAACTGAAGCTTTCTTT | CASSIDLLWQGSRTEAFF | TRBV19 | - | TRBJ1-1 | -
TGTGCCATCAGTGGATTACAGGGGAACACTGAAGCTTTCTTT | CAISGLQGNTEAFF | TRBV10-3 | - | TRBJ1-1 | -
TGTGCCAGCAGTGAAGCCCTAGACAGTCTCAATGAGCAGTTCTTC | CASSEALDSLNEQFF | TRBV2 | - | TRBJ2-1 | -
TGTGCCAGCAGCTTGGCGGGACAGGGGGCGCAGAATACGCAGTATTTT | CASSLAGQGAQNTQYF | TRBV11-3 | TRBD1 | TRBJ2-3 | once
TGTGCCAGCACCCTGACAGTCCCCGGGGAGACCCAGTACTTC | CASTLTVPGETQYF | TRBV6-1 | - | TRBJ2-5 | -
TGTGCCAGCAGCGTAGCGGCTAGCGGGGGGCAAGAGACCCAGTACTTC | CASSVAASGGQETQYF | TRBV9 | TRBD2 | TRBJ2-5 | few
TGTGCCAGCAGGGCCTGGGGAGGGAGCACCGGGGAGCTGTTTTTT | CASRAWGGSTGELFF | TRBV2 | TRBD2 | TRBJ2-2 | -
TGTTCCAGCAGCTCTGGACTTTCCAGCTACGAGCAGTACTTC | CSSSSGLSSYEQYF | TRBV7-9 | - | TRBJ2-7 | few
TGCGCCAGCAGCTTGGGACCGTCAGGGAGGGGGAACACCGGGGAGCTGTTTTTT | CASSLGPSGRGNTGELFF | TRBV5-1 | TRBD2 | TRBJ2-2 | -
TGTGCCATCAGTGAGTCTTCAGGGGAGGGGGGTACGCAGTATTTT | CAISESSGEGGTQYF | TRBV10-3 | - | TRBJ2-3 | -
TGTGCCAGCACCCAGGAGGCCTCCCAAGAGACCCAGTACTTC | CASTQEASQETQYF | TRBV5-4 | - | TRBJ2-5 | -
TGTGCCAGCAGCGCCCGACAGGGTTTGGAGACCCAGTACTTC | CASSARQGLETQYF | TRBV7-2 | TRBD1 | TRBJ2-5 | -
TGTGCCAGCAGTGGATGGGGACTAGCGGGGGGGCAGAGTGAGCAGTTCTTC | CASSGWGLAGGQSEQFF | TRBV6-1 | TRBD2 | TRBJ2-1 | -
TGTGCCAGCAGTAGAGATAGACAGTCAAACATTCAGTACTTC | CASSRDRQSNIQYF | TRBV6-6 | - | TRBJ2-4 | -
TGTGCCAGCAGTTTATCCCCGTCGACAGGGGTCGGCTACACCTTC | CASSLSPSTGVGYTF | TRBV28 | TRBD1 | TRBJ1-2 | -
TGCGCCAGCAGCGGCCGGGACAGGGCCATGAACACTGAAGCTTTCTTT | CASSGRDRAMNTEAFF | TRBV5-1 | TRBD1 | TRBJ1-1 | -
TGTGCCAGCAGCGTAGAGGAGGACCCCGCCGGAGTATCCGCCCTCCACTTT | CASSVEEDPAGVSALHF | TRBV9 | - | TRBJ1-6 | -
TGCGCCAGCAGCGTACCCGGGGACACTGAAGCTTTCTTT | CASSVPGDTEAFF | TRBV5-1 | - | TRBJ1-1 | few
TGTGCCAGCTTCAAGGGGGTGAACACTGAAGCTTTCTTT | CASFKGVNTEAFF | TRBV2 | - | TRBJ1-1 | once